The sequence of this T cell receptor (beta chain) was determined in a study of blood T cells in healthy people across ages. Study-wide findings and caveats: There was no known CMV status for donors, so expanded clonotype changes were possibly confounded.

Donors were healthy Caucasian individuals from Russia aged roughly 6 to 95. Per sample, at least 5.5 micrograms of total RNA were extracted. A sample-barcoded 5' primer and a J-beta primer mix were used in a second PCR of roughly 7 to 11 cycles. Every single cDNA molecule received a tag from a template-switch adaptor with 12 random nucleotides. TCRdb re-analysed the 5' RACE reads in MiXCR, keeping a single row per CDR3 protein. The sample has about 1.8 million distinct CDR3 sequences; approximately 50% are singletons. Per the germline V gene, CDR1 is MNHEY and CDR2 is SVGAGI. Trimming pared 6 bases from V and 0 bases from J, leaving 12 bases between. The CDR3 length is 15 residues. This clonotype was seen a single time. What it binds is not known.

The sequenced material came from blood. The chain links TRBV6-5 to TRBJ2-1; the D gene is possibly TRBD1 (6 bases). This receptor was identified in a woman in her thirties or forties in good health. CDR3 sequence: CASRNDRSSYNEQFF. For the CDR3, the DNA is TGTGCCAGCAGGAACGACAGGAGCTCCTACAATGAGCAGTTCTTC.